One sample yielded the 3 T cell receptor beta chains listed below, sequenced in a study of cytomegalovirus exposure and HLA in healthy donors. This table comes from immunoSEQ multiplex PCR, and its TCRdb copy is limited to in-frame clones, with some not included. Here the sample spans fewer than 200,000 clones, around 92% being singletons. Sequencing was done on a sample of PBMCs. These receptor sequences come from a woman between 18 and 29 years old in good health and CMV-seropositive.

As DNA, the CDR3 is TGTGCCTGGAGTCCACTTTATAGGGGGGGGTACGAGCAGTACTTC. Translation: CAWSPLYRGGYEQYF. V usage is TRBV30 and J usage is TRBJ2-7; maybe TRBD2 (7 bases). The CDR3 covers 15 residues. The V end lost 2 bases, the J end lost 4 bases, and 18 bases lay between the germline ends. The germline V gene encodes CDR1 GTSNPN and CDR2 SVGIG (reference sequence).

In this sample, this clone turned up once. The chain carries TRBV6-6 and TRBJ1-1, with D maybe TRBD1 (5 bases). This CDR3 contains 14 residues. Trimming took off 7 bases at V and 6 bases at J, with 18 bases between the two ends. From germline, CDR1 is MNHNY and CDR2 SVGAGI (reference sequence). CDR3 in amino acids: CASTPRGLEAEAFF. For the CDR3, the DNA is TGTGCCAGCACCCCAAGGGGACTCGAAGCTGAAGCTTTCTTT.

A few counts support this clone. The chain carries TRBV19 and TRBJ1-5; no reliable D call. V was shortened by 5 bases and J by 7 bases, with 12 bases between the two germline ends. Germline V gene data show CDR1 as LNHDA and CDR2 as SQIVND (reference sequence). This CDR3 contains 13 residues. The CDR3 loop reads CASSPWTGQPQHF. CDR3 in DNA: TGTGCCAGTAGTCCGTGGACTGGCCAGCCCCAGCATTTT.